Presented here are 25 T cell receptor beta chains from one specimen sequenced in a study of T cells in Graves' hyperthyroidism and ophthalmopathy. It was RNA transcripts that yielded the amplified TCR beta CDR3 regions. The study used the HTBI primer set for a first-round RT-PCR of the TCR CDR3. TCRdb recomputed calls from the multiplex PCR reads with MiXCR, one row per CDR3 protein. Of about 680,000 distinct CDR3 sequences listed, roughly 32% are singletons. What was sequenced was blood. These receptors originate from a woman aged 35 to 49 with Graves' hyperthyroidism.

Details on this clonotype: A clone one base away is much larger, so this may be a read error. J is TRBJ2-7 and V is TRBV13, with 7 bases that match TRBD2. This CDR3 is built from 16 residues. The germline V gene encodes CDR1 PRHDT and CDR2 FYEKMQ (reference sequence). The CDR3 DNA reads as TGTGCCAGCAGCTTCGGTTGGCGGGGGAGAACCTACGGGCAGTACTTC. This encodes CASSFGWRGRTYGQYF.

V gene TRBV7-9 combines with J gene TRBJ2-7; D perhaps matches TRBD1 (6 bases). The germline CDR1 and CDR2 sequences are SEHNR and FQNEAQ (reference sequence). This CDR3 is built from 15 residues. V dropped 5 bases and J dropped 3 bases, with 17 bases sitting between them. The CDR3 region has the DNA TGTGCCAGCAGCCAAGATAAGGGGGTTAGCTACGAGCAGTACTTC. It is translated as CASSQDKGVSYEQYF. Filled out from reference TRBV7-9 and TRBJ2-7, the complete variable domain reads DTGVSQNPRHKITKRGQNVTFRCDPISEHNRLYWYRQTLGQGPEFLTYFQNEAQLEKSRLLSDRFSAERPKGSFSTLEIQRTEQGDSAMYLCASSQDKGVSYEQYFGPGTRLTVT.

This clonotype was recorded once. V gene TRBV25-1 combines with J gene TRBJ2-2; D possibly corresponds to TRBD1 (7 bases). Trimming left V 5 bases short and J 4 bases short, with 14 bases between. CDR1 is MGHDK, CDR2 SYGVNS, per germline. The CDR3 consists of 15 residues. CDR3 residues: CASSFSQGGTGELFF. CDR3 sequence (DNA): TGTGCCAGCAGTTTTTCCCAGGGGGGCACCGGGGAGCTGTTTTTT.

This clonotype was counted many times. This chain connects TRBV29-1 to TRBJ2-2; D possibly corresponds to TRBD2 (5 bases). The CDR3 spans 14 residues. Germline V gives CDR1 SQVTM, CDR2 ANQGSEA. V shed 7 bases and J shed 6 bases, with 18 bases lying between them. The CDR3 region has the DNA TGCAGCGGGAGGTTGAATGCCCTAGCCGGGGAGCTGTTTTTT. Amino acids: CSGRLNALAGELFF.

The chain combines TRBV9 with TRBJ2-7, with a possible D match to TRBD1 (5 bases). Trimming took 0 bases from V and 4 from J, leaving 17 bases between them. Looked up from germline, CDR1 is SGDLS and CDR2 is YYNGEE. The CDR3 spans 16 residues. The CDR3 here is CASSVAIGVTPYEQYF. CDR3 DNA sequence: TGTGCCAGCAGCGTAGCGATAGGGGTAACCCCATACGAGCAGTACTTC.

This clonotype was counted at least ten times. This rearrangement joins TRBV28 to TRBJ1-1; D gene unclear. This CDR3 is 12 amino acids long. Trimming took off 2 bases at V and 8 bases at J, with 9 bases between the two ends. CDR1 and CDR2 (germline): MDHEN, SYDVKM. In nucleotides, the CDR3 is TGTGCCAGCAGTTTAAGGCACGGGGAAGCTTTCTTT. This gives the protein CASSLRHGEAFF.

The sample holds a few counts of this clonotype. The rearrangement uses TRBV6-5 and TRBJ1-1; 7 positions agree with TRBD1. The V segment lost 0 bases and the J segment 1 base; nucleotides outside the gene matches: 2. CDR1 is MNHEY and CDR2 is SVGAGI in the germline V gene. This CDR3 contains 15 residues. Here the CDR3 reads CASSYSRGQNTEAFF. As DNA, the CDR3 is TGTGCCAGCAGTTACTCGAGGGGGCAGAACACTGAAGCTTTCTTT.

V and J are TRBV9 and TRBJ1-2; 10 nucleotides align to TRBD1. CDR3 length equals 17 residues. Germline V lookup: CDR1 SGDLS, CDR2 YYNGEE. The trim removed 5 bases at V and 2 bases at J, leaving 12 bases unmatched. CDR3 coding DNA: TGTGCCAGCAGTAGTCCCGGGACAGGGGACAAGAACTATGGCTACACCTTC. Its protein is CASSSPGTGDKNYGYTF.

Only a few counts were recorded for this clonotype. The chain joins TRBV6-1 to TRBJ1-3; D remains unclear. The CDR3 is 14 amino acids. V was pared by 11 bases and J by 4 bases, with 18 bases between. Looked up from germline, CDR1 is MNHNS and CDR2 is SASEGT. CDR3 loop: CAGYGGEYGNTIYF. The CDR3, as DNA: TGTGCCGGTTACGGTGGGGAATACGGAAACACCATATATTTT.

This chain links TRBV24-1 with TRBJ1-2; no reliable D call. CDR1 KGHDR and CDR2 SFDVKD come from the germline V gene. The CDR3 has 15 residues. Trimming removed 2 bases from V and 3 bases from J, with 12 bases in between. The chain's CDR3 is CATSDSGPAYYGYTF. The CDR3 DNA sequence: TGTGCCACCAGTGATTCGGGCCCTGCTTACTATGGCTACACCTTC.

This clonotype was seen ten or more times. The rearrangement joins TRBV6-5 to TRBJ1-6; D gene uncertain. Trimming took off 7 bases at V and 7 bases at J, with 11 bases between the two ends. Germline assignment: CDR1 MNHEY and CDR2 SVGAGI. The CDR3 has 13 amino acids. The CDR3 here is CASNIKGNSPLHF. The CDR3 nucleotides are TGTGCCAGCAACATAAAGGGAAATTCACCCCTCCACTTT.

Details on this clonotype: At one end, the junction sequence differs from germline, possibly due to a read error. In DNA, the CDR3 is TGCGCCAGCAGCCATGTACAGGGACCCTACTACGAGCAGTACTTC. Translating gives CASSHVQGPYYEQYF. The rearrangement joins TRBV7-2 to TRBJ2-7; tentatively, D is TRBD1 (6 bases). CDR1 is SGHTA, CDR2 FQGNSA, per germline. CDR3 length: 15 residues.

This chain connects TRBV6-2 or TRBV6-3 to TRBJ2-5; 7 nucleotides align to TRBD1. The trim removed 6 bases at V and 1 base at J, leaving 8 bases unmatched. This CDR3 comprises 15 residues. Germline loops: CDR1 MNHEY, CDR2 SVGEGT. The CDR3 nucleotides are TGTGCCAGCAGCCCTATACAGGGGATCCAAGAGACCCAGTACTTC. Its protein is CASSPIQGIQETQYF.

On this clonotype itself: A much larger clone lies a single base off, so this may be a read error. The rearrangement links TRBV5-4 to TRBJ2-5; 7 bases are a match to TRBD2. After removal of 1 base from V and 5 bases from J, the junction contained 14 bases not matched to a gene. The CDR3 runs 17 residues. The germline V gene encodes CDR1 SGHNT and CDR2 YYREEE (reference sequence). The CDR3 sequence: CASSLYKHGGYVETQYF. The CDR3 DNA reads TGTGCCAGCAGCTTGTACAAACACGGGGGGTACGTGGAGACCCAGTACTTC.

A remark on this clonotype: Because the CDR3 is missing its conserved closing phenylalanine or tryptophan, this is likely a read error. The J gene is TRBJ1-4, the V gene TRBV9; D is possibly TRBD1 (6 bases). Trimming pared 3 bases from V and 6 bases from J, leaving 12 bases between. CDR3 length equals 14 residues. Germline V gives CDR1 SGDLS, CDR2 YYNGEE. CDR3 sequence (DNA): TGTGCCAGCAGCGCAGGCGGGGGCTATGAAAAACTGTTTCTT. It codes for CASSAGGGYEKLFL.

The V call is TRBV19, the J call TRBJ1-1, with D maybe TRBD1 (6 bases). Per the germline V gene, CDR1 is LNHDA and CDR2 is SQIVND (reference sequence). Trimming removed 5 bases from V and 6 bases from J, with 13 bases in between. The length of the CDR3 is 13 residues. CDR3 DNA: TGTGCCAGTAGTCAGGGGACTACCGCTGAAGCTTTCTTT. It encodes CASSQGTTAEAFF.

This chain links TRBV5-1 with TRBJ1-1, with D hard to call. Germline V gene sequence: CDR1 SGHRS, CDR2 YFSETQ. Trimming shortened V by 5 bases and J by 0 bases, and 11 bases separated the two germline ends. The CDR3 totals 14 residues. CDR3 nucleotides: TGCGCCAGCAGAACAACACTCATGAACACTGAAGCTTTCTTT. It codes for CASRTTLMNTEAFF. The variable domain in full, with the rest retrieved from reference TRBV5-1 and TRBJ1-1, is KAGVTQTPRYLIKTRGQQVTLSCSPISGHRSVSWYQQTPGQGLQFLFEYFSETQRNKGNFPGRFSGRQFSNSRSEMNVSTLELGDSALYLCASRTTLMNTEAFFGQGTRLTVV.

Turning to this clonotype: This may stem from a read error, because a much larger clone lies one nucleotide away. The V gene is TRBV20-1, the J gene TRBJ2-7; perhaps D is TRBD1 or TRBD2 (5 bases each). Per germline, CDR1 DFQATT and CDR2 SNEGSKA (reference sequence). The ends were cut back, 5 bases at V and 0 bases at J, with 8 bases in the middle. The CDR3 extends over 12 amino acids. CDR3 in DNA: TGCAGTGCTGGGGACGACTCCTACGAGCAGTACTTC. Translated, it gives CSAGDDSYEQYF.

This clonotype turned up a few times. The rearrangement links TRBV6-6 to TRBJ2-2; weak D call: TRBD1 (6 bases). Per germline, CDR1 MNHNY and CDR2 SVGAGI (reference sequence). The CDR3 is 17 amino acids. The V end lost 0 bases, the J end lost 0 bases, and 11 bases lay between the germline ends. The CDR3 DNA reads TGTGCCAGCAGTTACTCGTATTGGACAGCGAACACCGGGGAGCTGTTTTTT. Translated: CASSYSYWTANTGELFF.

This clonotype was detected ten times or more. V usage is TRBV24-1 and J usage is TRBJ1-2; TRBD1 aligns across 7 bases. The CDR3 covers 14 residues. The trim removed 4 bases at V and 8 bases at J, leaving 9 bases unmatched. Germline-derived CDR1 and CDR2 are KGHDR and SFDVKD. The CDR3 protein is CATSEVDRDRGYTF. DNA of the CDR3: TGTGCCACCAGTGAGGTCGACAGGGACCGAGGCTACACCTTC.

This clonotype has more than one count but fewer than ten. The CDR3 DNA reads TGCAGTGCTAGACCCGGACACCGAGACGAGCAGTACTTC. The encoded protein is CSARPGHRDEQYF. The chain combines TRBV20-1 with TRBJ2-7; perhaps TRBD1 as D (5 bases). The germline V and J ends were trimmed by 2 bases and 5 bases, with 13 bases remaining between them. The CDR3 sequence is 13 residues long. CDR1 is DFQATT, CDR2 SNEGSKA, per germline (reference sequence).

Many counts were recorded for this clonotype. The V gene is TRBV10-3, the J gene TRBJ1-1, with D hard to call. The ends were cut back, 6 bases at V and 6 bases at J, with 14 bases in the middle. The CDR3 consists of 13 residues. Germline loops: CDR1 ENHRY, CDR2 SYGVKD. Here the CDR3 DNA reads TGTGCCATCAGGAATGGGTACGACGCTGAAGCTTTCTTT. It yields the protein CAIRNGYDAEAFF.

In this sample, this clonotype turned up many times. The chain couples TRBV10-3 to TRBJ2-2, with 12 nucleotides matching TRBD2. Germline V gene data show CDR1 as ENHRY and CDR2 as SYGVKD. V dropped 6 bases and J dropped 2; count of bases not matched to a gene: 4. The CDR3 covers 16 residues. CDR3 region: CAIRGTSGSNTGELFF. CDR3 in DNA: TGTGCCATCAGGGGGACTAGCGGGTCAAACACCGGGGAGCTGTTTTTT.

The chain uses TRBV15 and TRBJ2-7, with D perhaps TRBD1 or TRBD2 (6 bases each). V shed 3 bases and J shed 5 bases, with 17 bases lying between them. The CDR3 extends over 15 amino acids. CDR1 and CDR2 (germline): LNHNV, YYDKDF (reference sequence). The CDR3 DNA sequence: TGTGCCACCAGCAGCCTGTCAGGGGAGGCGAACGAGCAGTACTTC. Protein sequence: CATSSLSGEANEQYF.

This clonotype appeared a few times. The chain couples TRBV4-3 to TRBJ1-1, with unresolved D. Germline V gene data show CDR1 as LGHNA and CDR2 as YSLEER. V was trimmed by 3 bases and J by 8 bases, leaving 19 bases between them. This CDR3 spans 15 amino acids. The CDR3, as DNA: TGCGCCAGCAGCCAGCTCTACGCTACTCCTGGGGAAGCTTTCTTT. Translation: CASSQLYATPGEAFF.